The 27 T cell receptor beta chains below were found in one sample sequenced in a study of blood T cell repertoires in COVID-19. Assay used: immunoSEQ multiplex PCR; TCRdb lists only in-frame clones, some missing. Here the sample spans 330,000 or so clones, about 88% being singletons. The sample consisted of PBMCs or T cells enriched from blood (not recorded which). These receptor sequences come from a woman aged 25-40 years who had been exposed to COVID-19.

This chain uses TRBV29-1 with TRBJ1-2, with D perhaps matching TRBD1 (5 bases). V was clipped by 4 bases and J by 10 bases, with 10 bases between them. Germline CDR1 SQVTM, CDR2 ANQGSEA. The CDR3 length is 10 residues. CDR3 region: CSVVSRDYTF. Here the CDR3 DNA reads TGCAGCGTTGTTTCCAGGGACTACACCTTC.

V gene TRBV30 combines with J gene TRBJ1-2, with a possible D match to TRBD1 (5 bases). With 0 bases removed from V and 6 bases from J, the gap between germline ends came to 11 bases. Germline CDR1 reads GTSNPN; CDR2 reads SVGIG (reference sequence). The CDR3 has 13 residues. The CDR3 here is CAWSVGRGDGYTF. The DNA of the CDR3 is TGTGCCTGGAGTGTTGGGAGGGGCGATGGCTACACCTTC.

The CDR3 region is CASSPKGSTEAFF. In DNA, the CDR3 is TGTGCCAGCTCACCAAAGGGGTCCACTGAAGCTTTCTTT. V is TRBV18 and J is TRBJ1-1, with a possible D match to TRBD1 (5 bases). V lost 2 bases and J lost 4, with 8 bases in between. CDR3 length: 13 amino acids. CDR1 and CDR2 from the germline V gene are KGHSH and LQKENI.

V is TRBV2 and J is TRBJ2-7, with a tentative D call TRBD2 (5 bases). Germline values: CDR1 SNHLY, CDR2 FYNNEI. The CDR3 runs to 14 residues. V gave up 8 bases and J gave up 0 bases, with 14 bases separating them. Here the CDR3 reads CASVLRENSYEQYF. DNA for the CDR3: TGTGCCAGCGTTCTGAGGGAGAACTCCTACGAGCAGTACTTC.

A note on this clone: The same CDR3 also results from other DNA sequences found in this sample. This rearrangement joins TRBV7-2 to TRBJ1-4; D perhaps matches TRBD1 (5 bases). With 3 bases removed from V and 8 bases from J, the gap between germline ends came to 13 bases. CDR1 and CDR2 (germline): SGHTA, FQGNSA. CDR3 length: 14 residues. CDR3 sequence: CASSLGQGGEKLFF. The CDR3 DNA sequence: TGTGCCAGCAGCTTGGGGCAGGGAGGGGAAAAACTGTTTTTT.

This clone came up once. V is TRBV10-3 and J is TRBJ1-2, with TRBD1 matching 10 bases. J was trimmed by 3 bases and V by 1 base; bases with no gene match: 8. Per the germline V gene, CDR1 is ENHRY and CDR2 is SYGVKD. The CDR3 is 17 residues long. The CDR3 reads CAISEFRRDRGDYGYTF. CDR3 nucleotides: TGTGCCATCAGTGAGTTTCGTCGGGACAGGGGAGACTATGGCTACACCTTC.

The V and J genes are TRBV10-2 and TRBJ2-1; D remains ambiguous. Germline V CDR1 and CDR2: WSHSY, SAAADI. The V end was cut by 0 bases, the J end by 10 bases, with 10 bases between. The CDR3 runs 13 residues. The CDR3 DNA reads TGCGCCAGCAGTGAGTCGATTAGCACCGAGCAGTTCTTC. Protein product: CASSESISTEQFF.

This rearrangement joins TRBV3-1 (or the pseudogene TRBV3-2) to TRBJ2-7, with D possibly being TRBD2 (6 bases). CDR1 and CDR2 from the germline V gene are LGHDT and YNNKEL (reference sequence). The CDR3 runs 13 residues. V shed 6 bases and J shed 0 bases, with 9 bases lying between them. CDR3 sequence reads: CASREAGSYEQYF. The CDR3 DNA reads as TGTGCCAGCAGGGAAGCGGGCTCCTACGAGCAGTACTTC.

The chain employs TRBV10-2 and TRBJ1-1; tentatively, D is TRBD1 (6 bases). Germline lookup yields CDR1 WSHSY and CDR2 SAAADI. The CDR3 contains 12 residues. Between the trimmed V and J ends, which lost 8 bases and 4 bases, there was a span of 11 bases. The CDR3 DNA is TGCGCCAGCGCTAGGGGGGGCACTGAAGCTTTCTTT. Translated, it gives CASARGGTEAFF.

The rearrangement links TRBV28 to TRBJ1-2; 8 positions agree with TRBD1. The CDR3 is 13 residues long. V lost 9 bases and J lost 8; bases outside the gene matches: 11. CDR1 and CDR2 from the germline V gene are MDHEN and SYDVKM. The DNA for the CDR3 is TGTGCCAGTACAAGTGACCAGGGGGCCGGCTACACCTTC. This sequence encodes CASTSDQGAGYTF.

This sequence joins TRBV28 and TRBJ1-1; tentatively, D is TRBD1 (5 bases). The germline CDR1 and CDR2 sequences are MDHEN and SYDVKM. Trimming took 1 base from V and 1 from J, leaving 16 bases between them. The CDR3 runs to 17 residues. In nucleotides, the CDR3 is TGTGCCAGCAGTTTATTAGGAGGAGGGGTCGGGAACACTGAAGCTTTCTTT. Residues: CASSLLGGGVGNTEAFF.

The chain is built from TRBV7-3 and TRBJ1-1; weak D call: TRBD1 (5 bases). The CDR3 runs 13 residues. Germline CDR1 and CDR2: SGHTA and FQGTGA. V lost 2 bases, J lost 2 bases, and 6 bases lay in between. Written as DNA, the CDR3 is TGTGCCAGCAGCTTAGGGGCTAACACTGAAGCTTTCTTT. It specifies CASSLGANTEAFF.

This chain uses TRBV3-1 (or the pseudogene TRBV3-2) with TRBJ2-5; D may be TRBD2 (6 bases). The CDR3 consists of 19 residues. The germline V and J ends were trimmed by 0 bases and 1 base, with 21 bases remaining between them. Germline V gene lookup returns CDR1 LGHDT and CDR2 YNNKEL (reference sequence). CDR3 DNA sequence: TGTGCCAGCAGCCAAGATTTCGCTGTCGGAAGGGGAGGCCAAGAGACCCAGTACTTC. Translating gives CASSQDFAVGRGGQETQYF.

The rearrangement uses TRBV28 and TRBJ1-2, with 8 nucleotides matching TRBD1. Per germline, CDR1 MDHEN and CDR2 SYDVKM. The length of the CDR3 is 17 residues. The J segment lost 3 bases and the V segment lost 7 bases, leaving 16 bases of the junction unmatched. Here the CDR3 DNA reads TGTGCCAGCACCATAGGGGGGGGACAGGTACGGTACTATGGCTACACCTTC. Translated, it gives CASTIGGGQVRYYGYTF.

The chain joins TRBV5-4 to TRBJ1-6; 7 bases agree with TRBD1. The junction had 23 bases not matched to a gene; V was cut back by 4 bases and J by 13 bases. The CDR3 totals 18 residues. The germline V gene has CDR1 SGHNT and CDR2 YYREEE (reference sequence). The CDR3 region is CASSSLTGNVIKPLPLHF. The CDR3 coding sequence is TGTGCCAGCAGCAGCCTGACAGGGAATGTGATCAAACCGTTGCCCCTCCACTTT.

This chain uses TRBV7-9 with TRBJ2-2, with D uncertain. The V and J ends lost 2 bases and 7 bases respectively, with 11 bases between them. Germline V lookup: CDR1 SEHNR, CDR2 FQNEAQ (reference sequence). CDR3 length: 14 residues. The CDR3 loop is CASSLSQAVGELFF. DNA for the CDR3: TGTGCCAGCAGCTTATCCCAGGCAGTCGGGGAGCTGTTTTTT.

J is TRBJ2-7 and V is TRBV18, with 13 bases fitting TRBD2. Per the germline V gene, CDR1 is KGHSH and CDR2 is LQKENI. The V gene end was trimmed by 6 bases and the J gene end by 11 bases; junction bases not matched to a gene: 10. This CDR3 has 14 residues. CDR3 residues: CASSPGTSGTLEYF. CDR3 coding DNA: TGTGCCAGCTCCCCCGGGACTAGCGGGACCTTGGAGTACTTC.

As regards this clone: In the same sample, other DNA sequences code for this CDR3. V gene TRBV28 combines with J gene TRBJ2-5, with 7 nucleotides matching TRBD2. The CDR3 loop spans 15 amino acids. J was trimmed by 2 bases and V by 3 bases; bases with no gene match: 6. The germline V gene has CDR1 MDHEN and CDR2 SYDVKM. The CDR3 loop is CASSLASGGQETQYF. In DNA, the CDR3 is TGTGCCAGCAGTTTGGCTAGCGGAGGTCAAGAGACCCAGTACTTC.

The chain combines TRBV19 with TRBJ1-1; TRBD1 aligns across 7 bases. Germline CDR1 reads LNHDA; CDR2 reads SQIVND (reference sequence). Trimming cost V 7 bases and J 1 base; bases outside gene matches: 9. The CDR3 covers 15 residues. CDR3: CASKLSGQTNTEAFF. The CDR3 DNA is TGTGCCAGTAAACTCTCGGGACAGACGAACACTGAAGCTTTCTTT.

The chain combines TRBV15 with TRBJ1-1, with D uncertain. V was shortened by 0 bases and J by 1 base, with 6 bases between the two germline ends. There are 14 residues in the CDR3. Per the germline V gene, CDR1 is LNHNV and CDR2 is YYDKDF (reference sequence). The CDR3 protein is CATSRDQKNTEAFF. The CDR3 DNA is TGTGCCACCAGCAGAGATCAGAAGAACACTGAAGCTTTCTTT. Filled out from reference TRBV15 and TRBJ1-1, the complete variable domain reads DAMVIQNPRYQVTQFGKPVTLSCSQTLNHNVMYWYQQKSSQAPKLLFHYYDKDFNNEADTPDNFQSRRPNTSFCFLDIRSPGLGDTAMYLCATSRDQKNTEAFFGQGTRLTVV.

The CDR3 region is CASSLDENEQFF. CDR3 in DNA: TGTGCCAGCAGCTTGGACGAGAATGAGCAGTTCTTC. V and J are TRBV5-6 and TRBJ2-1, with D unresolved. Deletions cut 0 bases from V and 7 bases from J, with 5 bases between. Germline-derived CDR1 and CDR2 are SGHDT and YYEEEE. The CDR3 length is 12 residues. Using reference TRBV5-6 and TRBJ2-1 for the parts outside the CDR3, the full variable domain is DAGVTQSPTHLIKTRGQQVTLRCSPKSGHDTVSWYQQALGQGPQFIFQYYEEEERQRGNFPDRFSGHQFPNYSSELNVNALLLGDSALYLCASSLDENEQFFGPGTRLTVL.

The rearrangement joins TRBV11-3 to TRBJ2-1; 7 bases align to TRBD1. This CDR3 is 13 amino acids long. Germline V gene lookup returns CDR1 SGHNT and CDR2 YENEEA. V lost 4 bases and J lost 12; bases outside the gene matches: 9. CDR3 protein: CASSSEPGQPQFF. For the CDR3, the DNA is TGTGCCAGCAGCTCGGAACCGGGACAGCCGCAGTTCTTC.

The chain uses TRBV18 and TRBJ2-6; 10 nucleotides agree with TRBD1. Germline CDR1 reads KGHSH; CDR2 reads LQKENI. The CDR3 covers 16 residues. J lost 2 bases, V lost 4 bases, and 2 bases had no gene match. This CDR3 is CASSRQGAAGANVLTF. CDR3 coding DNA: TGTGCCAGCTCACGACAGGGGGCGGCTGGGGCCAACGTCCTGACTTTC.

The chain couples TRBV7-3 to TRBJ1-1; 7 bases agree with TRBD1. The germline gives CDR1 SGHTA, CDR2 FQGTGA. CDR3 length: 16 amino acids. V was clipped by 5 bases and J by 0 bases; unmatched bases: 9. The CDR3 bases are TGTGCCAGCAGCCAAGGGGACAGCGGTTTGAACACTGAAGCTTTCTTT. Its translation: CASSQGDSGLNTEAFF.

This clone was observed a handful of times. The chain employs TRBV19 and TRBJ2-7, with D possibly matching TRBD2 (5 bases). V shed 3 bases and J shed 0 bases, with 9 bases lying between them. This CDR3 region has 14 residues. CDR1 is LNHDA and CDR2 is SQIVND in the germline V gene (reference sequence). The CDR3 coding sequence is TGTGCCAGTAGTATCGCGGGCCGCTCCTACGAGCAGTACTTC. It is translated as CASSIAGRSYEQYF.

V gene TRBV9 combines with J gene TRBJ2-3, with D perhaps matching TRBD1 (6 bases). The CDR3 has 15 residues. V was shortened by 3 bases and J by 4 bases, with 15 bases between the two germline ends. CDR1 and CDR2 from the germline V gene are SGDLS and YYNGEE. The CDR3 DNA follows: TGTGCCAGCAGCGCCGTCAGGGGTATCGCAGATACGCAGTATTTT. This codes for CASSAVRGIADTQYF.

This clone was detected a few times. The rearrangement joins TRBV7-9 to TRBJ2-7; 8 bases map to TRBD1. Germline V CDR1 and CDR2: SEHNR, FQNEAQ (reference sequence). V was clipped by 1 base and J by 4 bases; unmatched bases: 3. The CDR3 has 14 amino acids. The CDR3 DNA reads TGTGCCAGCAGCTTAGTGCACAGGGGGTACGAGCAGTACTTC. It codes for CASSLVHRGYEQYF.